Here is one T cell receptor beta chain with its context. The antigen is undetermined. Each donor was nominally healthy when sampled (though unrecorded immune exposures were likely). The source of the sample is a study of cytomegalovirus exposure and HLA in healthy donors. The study's findings and limits: Analyzed later, most CMV-associated TCR beta chains appeared HLA-restricted. The dataset shows that most TCR sequences were rare, while some public TCRs occurred in many donors. According to an earlier analysis, most TCR beta V segments yielded productive rearrangements about 90% or about 30% of the time.

PCR employed 60 Vbeta and 13 Jbeta primers. Using immunoSEQ multiplex PCR, the repertoire was profiled, and TCRdb retains in-frame clones only, with some absent. Of 170,000 or so clones listed, about 88% are singletons. Trimming removed 2 bases from V and 10 bases from J; junction bases left unmatched: 2. CDR3 size: 12 residues. Per the germline V gene, CDR1 is SEHNR and CDR2 is FQNEAQ (reference sequence). The chain combines TRBV7-9 with TRBJ2-1; 7 nucleotides match TRBD2. Sequenced sample: PBMCs. The origin of this receptor is a woman aged 18-35 years in good health and CMV-seronegative. CDR3: CASSLSGGEQFF. In DNA, the CDR3 is TGTGCCAGCAGCTTATCCGGGGGGGAGCAGTTCTTC.